The clone carrying this T cell receptor beta chain was picked up many times. The authors prepared the TCRbeta library with unique molecular identifiers. TCRdb independently ran MiXCR on the PCR reads; one entry per CDR3 protein. The table records 490,000 or so distinct CDR3 sequences, around 13% of them present only once. CDR1 is SGHDT and CDR2 is YYEEEE in the germline V gene. This CDR3 comprises 16 residues. The V end lost 4 bases, the J end lost 0 bases, and 14 bases lay between the germline ends. The data belong to a study of T-cell reconstitution after alpha-beta-depleted transplantation in children.

The TCR comes from a human donor who donated a stem cell graft to a child with combined immunodeficiency. The rearrangement joins TRBV5-6 to TRBJ1-3, with D unclear. This specimen consisted of PBMCs from the stem cell graft donor, obtained from the stem cell graft. The CDR3 nucleotides read TGTGCCAGCAGCAAGCTCTGGTTAAGCTCTGGAAACACCATATATTTT. The encoded protein is CASSKLWLSSGNTIYF.